Each of the 24 T cell receptor beta chains below was sequenced from the same sample in a study of shared clonotypes between healthy human individuals. The method was immunoSEQ multiplex PCR; TCRdb's version includes in-frame clones alone and lacks a portion of them. Here the sample spans about 1,800,000 clones, about 95% being singletons. Only CD45RO-negative cells positively selected for CCR7 counted as naive CD8 cells, so terminally differentiated effector memory CD45RA+ cells were excluded. Source material: naive CD8+ T cells sorted from blood. The receptors originated from a man between 18 and 35 years old in good health.

The chain combines TRBV4-1 with TRBJ2-7; a possible D gene is TRBD2 (6 bases). The CDR3 extends over 13 amino acids. The germline V and J ends were trimmed by 4 bases and 0 bases, with 7 bases remaining between them. The germline V gene has CDR1 MGHRA and CDR2 YSYEKL. The CDR3 protein is CASSLDYSYEQYF. CDR3 DNA: TGCGCCAGCAGCCTGGACTACTCCTACGAGCAGTACTTC.

This clone was detected only a few times. The J gene is TRBJ1-1, the V gene TRBV28, with unresolved D. Per the germline V gene, CDR1 is MDHEN and CDR2 is SYDVKM. The CDR3 totals 13 residues. The V end was cut by 5 bases, the J end by 11 bases, with 18 bases between. CDR3 loop: CASSPGLLINAFF. The CDR3 DNA reads TGTGCCAGCAGTCCCGGACTGCTAATCAACGCTTTCTTT.

V is TRBV5-1 and J is TRBJ2-3; D unclear. This CDR3 has 16 residues. The V and J ends lost 0 bases and 2 bases respectively, with 13 bases between them. Looked up from germline, CDR1 is SGHRS and CDR2 is YFSETQ. The CDR3: CASSLAVPKLTDTQYF. CDR3 nucleotides: TGCGCCAGCAGCTTGGCGGTACCAAAGCTCACAGATACGCAGTATTTT.

The CDR3: CASSAPPGGGYTF. CDR3 nucleotides: TGTGCCAGCAGTGCCCCCCCGGGGGGTGGCTACACCTTC. The gene calls are TRBV27 and TRBJ1-2, with D possibly matching TRBD1 (5 bases). CDR1 and CDR2 from the germline V gene are MNHEY and SMNVEV (reference sequence). Trimming left V 5 bases short and J 7 bases short, with 14 bases between. The CDR3 contains 13 residues.

The chain combines TRBV5-6 with TRBJ1-6; tentative D call: TRBD1 (5 bases). This CDR3 comprises 19 residues. CDR1 SGHDT and CDR2 YYEEEE come from the germline V gene. Trimming took off 0 bases at V and 1 base at J, with 17 bases between the two ends. The CDR3 nucleotides read TGTGCCAGCAGCTTGGATATACGGGGGTTCGAGTCCTATAATTCACCCCTCCACTTT. Translating gives CASSLDIRGFESYNSPLHF.

This clone was found once. V usage is TRBV6-5 and J usage is TRBJ2-1; the D is unclear. CDR3 length: 15 residues. V dropped 4 bases and J dropped 0 bases, with 10 bases sitting between them. Germline assignment: CDR1 MNHEY and CDR2 SVGAGI. The CDR3 nucleotides read TGTGCCAGCAGTTCGAGTGAGACCTCCTACAATGAGCAGTTCTTC. It specifies CASSSSETSYNEQFF.

The chain recombines TRBV10-2 with TRBJ1-2, with D uncertain. This CDR3 region has 15 residues. Per germline, CDR1 WSHSY and CDR2 SAAADI. The V end lost 6 bases, the J end lost 4 bases, and 18 bases lay between the germline ends. The CDR3 is CASSTEGLQIYGYTF. CDR3 nucleotide sequence: TGCGCCAGCAGCACCGAGGGTCTCCAAATCTATGGCTACACCTTC.

The V gene is TRBV25-1, the J gene TRBJ2-2, with 7 positions matching TRBD2. Trimming removed 5 bases from V and 6 bases from J; junction bases left unmatched: 6. The CDR3 is 14 residues long. Germline CDR1 and CDR2: MGHDK and SYGVNS. The DNA of the CDR3 is TGTGCCAGCAGTCCGGCCGGGAGGCCCGGGGAGCTGTTTTTT. This translates into CASSPAGRPGELFF.

V is TRBV13 and J is TRBJ1-2, with no clear D. Trimming cost V 5 bases and J 2 bases, with 9 bases left between them. The CDR3 has 13 amino acids. Germline V gene lookup returns CDR1 PRHDT and CDR2 FYEKMQ (reference sequence). The CDR3 reads CASSAVTNYGYTF. The CDR3 DNA follows: TGTGCCAGCAGCGCTGTCACGAACTATGGCTACACCTTC.

The chain is built from TRBV7-9 and TRBJ2-1; TRBD2 matches at 7 bases. CDR3 length: 18 residues. From germline, CDR1 is SEHNR and CDR2 FQNEAQ (reference sequence). With 0 bases clipped from V and 4 bases from J, the junction kept 12 bases outside the gene matches. CDR3 nucleotide sequence: TGTGCCAGCAGCTTAGCGGGCCCGGCGGGAGTGATATACAATGAGCAGTTCTTC. The encoded protein is CASSLAGPAGVIYNEQFF.

The chain has TRBV9 and TRBJ1-6, with D unresolved. V was pared by 2 bases and J by 0 bases, with 15 bases between. The CDR3 is 18 residues long. Germline V gene sequence: CDR1 SGDLS, CDR2 YYNGEE. CDR3 protein: CASSVHDTLSSYNSPLHF. The CDR3 nucleotides are TGTGCCAGCAGCGTTCATGATACGCTGAGCTCCTATAATTCACCCCTCCACTTT.

V usage is TRBV19 and J usage is TRBJ2-5; D is perhaps TRBD2 (5 bases). Germline loops: CDR1 LNHDA, CDR2 SQIVND (reference sequence). This CDR3 comprises 15 residues. With 5 bases removed from V and 2 bases from J, the gap between germline ends came to 15 bases. Here the CDR3 reads CASSSSGREQETQYF. CDR3 in DNA: TGTGCCAGTAGTTCCTCAGGAAGGGAGCAAGAGACCCAGTACTTC.

The chain uses TRBV27 and TRBJ1-3, with D unclear. There are 14 residues in the CDR3. V was shortened by 3 bases and J by 0 bases, with 6 bases between the two germline ends. In germline, CDR1 is MNHEY, CDR2 SMNVEV (reference sequence). The DNA for the CDR3 is TGTGCCAGCAGTTTGGCAAGCTCTGGAAACACCATATATTTT. Encoded protein: CASSLASSGNTIYF.

The chain employs TRBV27 and TRBJ2-2, with D tentatively TRBD2 (7 bases). The germline V gene encodes CDR1 MNHEY and CDR2 SMNVEV (reference sequence). The V gene lost 3 bases and the J gene lost 5 bases, with 13 bases spanning the gap. CDR3 length: 15 amino acids. CDR3 sequence reads: CASSLGGPLTGELFF. The CDR3, as DNA: TGTGCCAGCAGTTTGGGGGGGCCACTTACCGGGGAGCTGTTTTTT.

This clone was counted between two and nine times. The rearrangement links TRBV2 to TRBJ2-7, with D possibly being TRBD1 or TRBD2 (6 bases each). Germline V gene sequence: CDR1 SNHLY, CDR2 FYNNEI. The V end was cut by 11 bases, the J end by 1 base, with 15 bases between. This CDR3 is 13 amino acids long. DNA for the CDR3: TGTGCCGGACTACGGACAGAGTCCTACGAGCAGTACTTC. Its translation is CAGLRTESYEQYF.

V usage is TRBV28 and J usage is TRBJ2-1, with D perhaps TRBD2 (5 bases). CDR1 and CDR2 (germline): MDHEN, SYDVKM. The V and J ends lost 6 bases and 6 bases respectively, with 12 bases between them. This CDR3 is built from 13 residues. CDR3 residues: CASRDFLGNEQFF. In DNA, the CDR3 is TGTGCCAGCAGGGACTTTCTGGGCAATGAGCAGTTCTTC.

The rearrangement links TRBV4-1 to TRBJ2-5; 9 nucleotides match TRBD1. Germline V gives CDR1 MGHRA, CDR2 YSYEKL. Unmatched junction bases numbered 3, after V lost 0 bases and J lost 4 bases. This CDR3 has 15 residues. CDR3 in amino acids: CASSQDRGQGETQYF. The CDR3 DNA follows: TGCGCCAGCAGCCAAGATAGGGGACAGGGAGAGACCCAGTACTTC.

The J gene is TRBJ1-1, the V gene TRBV4-1, with 7 bases that match TRBD1. Trimming removed 0 bases from V and 4 bases from J; junction bases left unmatched: 8. The CDR3 consists of 16 residues. Germline CDR1 MGHRA, CDR2 YSYEKL. CDR3 nucleotides: TGCGCCAGCAGCCAAGATACAGGGGAGGGGATCACTGAAGCTTTCTTT. Its protein is CASSQDTGEGITEAFF.

The chain couples TRBV7-9 to TRBJ1-2; D remains unclear. Germline assignment: CDR1 SEHNR and CDR2 FQNEAQ (reference sequence). The CDR3 length is 15 residues. Trimming took off 0 bases at V and 5 bases at J, with 13 bases between the two ends. The CDR3 DNA is TGTGCCAGCAGCTTAGCGTTTGAGGCAGAGTATGGCTACACCTTC. The encoded protein is CASSLAFEAEYGYTF.

This chain joins TRBV7-9 and TRBJ2-7; 7 bases map to TRBD2. The germline V gene encodes CDR1 SEHNR and CDR2 FQNEAQ (reference sequence). The CDR3 spans 14 residues. After removal of 8 bases from V and 2 bases from J, the junction contained 9 bases not matched to a gene. The CDR3 sequence is CASGWAGVPYEQYF. Written as DNA, the CDR3 is TGTGCCAGCGGCTGGGCGGGAGTTCCCTACGAGCAGTACTTC.

The chain carries TRBV6-6 and TRBJ2-5; D is unclear. V gave up 6 bases and J gave up 2 bases, with 13 bases separating them. The CDR3 is 14 residues long. Germline CDR1 MNHNY, CDR2 SVGAGI (reference sequence). CDR3 bases: TGTGCCAGCAGCGCGGTGGGGTCTCAAGAGACCCAGTACTTC. This translates into CASSAVGSQETQYF.

The chain carries TRBV7-9 and TRBJ2-7, with unresolved D. Germline V CDR1 and CDR2: SEHNR, FQNEAQ (reference sequence). Trimming took off 3 bases at V and 6 bases at J, with 12 bases between the two ends. This CDR3 comprises 13 residues. The CDR3 DNA reads as TGTGCCAGCAGCTTGCCGGGCATAGTCGAGCAGTACTTC. This translates into CASSLPGIVEQYF. The full variable domain, completed using reference TRBV7-9 and TRBJ2-7, is DTGVSQNPRHKITKRGQNVTFRCDPISEHNRLYWYRQTLGQGPEFLTYFQNEAQLEKSRLLSDRFSAERPKGSFSTLEIQRTEQGDSAMYLCASSLPGIVEQYFGPGTRLTVT.

The chain combines TRBV6-1 with TRBJ1-2; 12 bases match TRBD1. V gave up 1 base and J gave up 5 bases; unmatched junction bases: 5. Germline-derived CDR1 and CDR2 are MNHNS and SASEGT. There are 16 residues in the CDR3. The CDR3 loop is CASSEEGTGGPYGYTF. The CDR3 DNA reads TGTGCCAGCAGTGAAGAAGGGACAGGGGGCCCTTATGGCTACACCTTC.

The DNA for the CDR3 is TGCGCCAGCAGCCTAAGACAGGGGGGACGGGAAAAACTGTTTTTT. Its protein is CASSLRQGGREKLFF. V usage is TRBV4-1 and J usage is TRBJ1-4; 9 bases fit TRBD1. Germline assignment: CDR1 MGHRA and CDR2 YSYEKL. The CDR3 sequence is 15 residues long. V was clipped by 4 bases and J by 8 bases; unmatched bases: 8.